The subject of this entry is one T cell receptor (beta chain). CD45RO-negative, CCR7-positively selected cells formed the naive CD8 fraction, excluding terminally differentiated effector memory CD45RA+ cells. Libraries were prepared by immunoSEQ multiplex PCR; TCRdb keeps only in-frame clonotypes and omits some of them. The data contain 550,000 to 750,000 clones, about 91% of them seen just once; the ten biggest clones take up approximately 24%. This record belongs to a study of shared clonotypes between healthy human individuals. The source of this sequence is a man aged 25-40 years in good health. Sample: naive CD8+ T cells sorted from blood.

The CDR3 DNA sequence: TGTGCCTGGAGTGTACACGTATACAATGAGCAGTTCTTC. It translates to CAWSVHVYNEQFF. The chain combines TRBV30 with TRBJ2-1; D is uncertain. Trimming shortened V by 0 bases and J by 4 bases, and 7 bases separated the two germline ends. From germline, CDR1 is GTSNPN and CDR2 SVGIG (reference sequence). The CDR3 covers 13 residues.